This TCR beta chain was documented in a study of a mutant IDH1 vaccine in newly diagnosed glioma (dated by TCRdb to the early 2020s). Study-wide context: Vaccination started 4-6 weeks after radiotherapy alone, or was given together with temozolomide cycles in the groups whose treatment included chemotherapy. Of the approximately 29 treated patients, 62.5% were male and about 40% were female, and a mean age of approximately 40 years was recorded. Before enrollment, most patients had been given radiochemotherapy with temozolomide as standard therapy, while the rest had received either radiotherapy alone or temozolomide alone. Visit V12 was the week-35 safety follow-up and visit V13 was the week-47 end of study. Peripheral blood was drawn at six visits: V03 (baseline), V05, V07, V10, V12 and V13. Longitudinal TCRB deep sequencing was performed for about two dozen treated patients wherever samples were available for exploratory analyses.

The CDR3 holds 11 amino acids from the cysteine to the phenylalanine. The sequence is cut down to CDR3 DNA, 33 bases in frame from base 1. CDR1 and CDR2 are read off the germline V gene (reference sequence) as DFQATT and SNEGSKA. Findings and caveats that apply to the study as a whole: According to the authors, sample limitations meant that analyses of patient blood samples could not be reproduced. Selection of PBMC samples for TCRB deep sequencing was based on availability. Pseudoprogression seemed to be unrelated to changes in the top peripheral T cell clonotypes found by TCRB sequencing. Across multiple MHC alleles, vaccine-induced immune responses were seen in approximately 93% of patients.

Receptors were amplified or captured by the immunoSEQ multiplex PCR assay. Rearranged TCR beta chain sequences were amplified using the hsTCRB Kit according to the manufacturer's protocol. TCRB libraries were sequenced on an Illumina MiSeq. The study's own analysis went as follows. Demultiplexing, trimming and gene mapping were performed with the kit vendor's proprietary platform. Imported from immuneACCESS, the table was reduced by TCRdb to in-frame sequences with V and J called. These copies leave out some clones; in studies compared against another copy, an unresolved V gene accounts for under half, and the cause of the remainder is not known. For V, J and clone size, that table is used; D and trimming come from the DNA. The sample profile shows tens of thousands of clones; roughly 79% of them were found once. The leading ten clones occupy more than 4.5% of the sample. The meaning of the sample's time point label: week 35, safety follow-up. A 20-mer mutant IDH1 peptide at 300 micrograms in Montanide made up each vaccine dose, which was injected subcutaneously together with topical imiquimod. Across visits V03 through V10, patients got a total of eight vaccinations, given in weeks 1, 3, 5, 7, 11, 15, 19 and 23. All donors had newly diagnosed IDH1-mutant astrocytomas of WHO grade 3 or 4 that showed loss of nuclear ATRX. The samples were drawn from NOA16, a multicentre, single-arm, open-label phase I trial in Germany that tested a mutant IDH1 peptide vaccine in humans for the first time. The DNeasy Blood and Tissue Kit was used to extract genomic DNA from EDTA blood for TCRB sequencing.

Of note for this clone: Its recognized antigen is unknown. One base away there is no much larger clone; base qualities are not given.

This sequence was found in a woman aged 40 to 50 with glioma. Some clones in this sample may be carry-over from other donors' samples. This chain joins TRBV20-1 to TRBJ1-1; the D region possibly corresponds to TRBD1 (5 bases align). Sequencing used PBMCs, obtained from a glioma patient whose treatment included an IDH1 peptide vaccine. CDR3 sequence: CRGRQNTEAFF. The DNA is TGCAGGGGACGACAGAACACTGAAGCTTTCTTT.